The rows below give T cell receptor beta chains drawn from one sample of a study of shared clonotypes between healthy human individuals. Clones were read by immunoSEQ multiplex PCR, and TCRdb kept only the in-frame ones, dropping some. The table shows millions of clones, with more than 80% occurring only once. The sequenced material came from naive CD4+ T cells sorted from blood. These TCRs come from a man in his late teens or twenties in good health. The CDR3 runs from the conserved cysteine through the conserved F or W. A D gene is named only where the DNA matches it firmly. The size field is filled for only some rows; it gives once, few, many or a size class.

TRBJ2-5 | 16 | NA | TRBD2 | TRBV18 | TGTGCCAGCTCACGAAGACTAGCGGGAGTGGGGGAGACCCAGTACTTC | CASSRRLAGVGETQYF
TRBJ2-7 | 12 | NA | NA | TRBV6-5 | TGTGCCAGCAGGGGATCAGCCTACGAGCAGTACTTC | CASRGSAYEQYF
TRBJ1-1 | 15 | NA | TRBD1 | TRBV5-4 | TGTGCCAGCAGCTCACAGGGGCGCCTGAACACTGAAGCTTTCTTT | CASSSQGRLNTEAFF
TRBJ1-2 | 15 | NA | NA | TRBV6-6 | TGTGCCAGCAGTTACTCTCCTGGGGGCTACTATGGCTACACCTTC | CASSYSPGGYYGYTF
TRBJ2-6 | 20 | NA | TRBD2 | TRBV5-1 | TGCGCCAGCAGCCTACGACGAAAAACTAGCGGAGACTCTGGGGCCAACGTCCTGACTTTC | CASSLRRKTSGDSGANVLTF
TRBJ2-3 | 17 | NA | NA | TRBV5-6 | TGTGCCAGCAGCTTGGGTATGTCTGCAGGCTTGTTGGATACGCAGTATTTT | CASSLGMSAGLLDTQYF
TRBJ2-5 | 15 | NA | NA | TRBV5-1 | TGCGCCAGCAGCTTGGGCGGCGCAATACAAGAGACCCAGTACTTC | CASSLGGAIQETQYF
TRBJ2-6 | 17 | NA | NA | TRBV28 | TGTGCCAGCAGTTTAAGGACGGCAAGCTCTGGGGCCAACGTCCTGACTTTC | CASSLRTASSGANVLTF
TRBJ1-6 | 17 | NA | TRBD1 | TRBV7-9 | TGTGCCAGCAGCCCCTCCCATGGAGGGGGCATGAATTCACCCCTCCACTTT | CASSPSHGGGMNSPLHF
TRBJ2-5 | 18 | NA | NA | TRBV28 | TGTGCCAGCAGTCCTTCCGGCCTTGGGCTGCCTCGAGAGGAGACCCAGTACTTC | CASSPSGLGLPREETQYF
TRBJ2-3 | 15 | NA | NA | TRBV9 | TGTGCCAGCAGCGCCCTGGACTGGCGGACAGATACGCAGTATTTT | CASSALDWRTDTQYF
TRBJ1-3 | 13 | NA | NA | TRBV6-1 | TGTGCCAGCAGAGTCAGCTCTGGAAACACCATATATTTT | CASRVSSGNTIYF
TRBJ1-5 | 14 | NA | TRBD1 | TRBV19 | TGTGCCAGTAGTTTTCAACAGGGGAATCAGCCCCAGCATTTT | CASSFQQGNQPQHF
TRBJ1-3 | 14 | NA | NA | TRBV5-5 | TGTGCCAGCAGCTTGGTGGGTGGTGGAAACACCATATATTTT | CASSLVGGGNTIYF
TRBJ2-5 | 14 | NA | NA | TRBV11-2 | TGTGCCAGCAGCCCGGACATCGTAAGAGAGACCCAGTACTTC | CASSPDIVRETQYF
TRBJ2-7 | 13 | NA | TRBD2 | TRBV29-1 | TGCAGCGTTGCCCCGGGGGGGAGCTACGAGCAGTACTTC | CSVAPGGSYEQYF
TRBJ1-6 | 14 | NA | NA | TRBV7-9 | TGTGCCAGCAGCTTAGGGGACAACAATTCACCCCTCCACTTT | CASSLGDNNSPLHF
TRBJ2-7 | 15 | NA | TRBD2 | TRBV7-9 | TGTGCCAGCAGGTCACTAGCGGGAGGGCCATACGAGCAGTACTTC | CASRSLAGGPYEQYF
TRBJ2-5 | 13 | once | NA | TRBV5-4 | TGTGCCAGCAGCCCGCAACCCCAAGAGACCCAGTACTTC | CASSPQPQETQYF
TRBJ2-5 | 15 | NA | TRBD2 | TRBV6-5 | TGTGCCAGCAACGCCGGGACTAGCGGGACAAAGACCCAGTACTTC | CASNAGTSGTKTQYF
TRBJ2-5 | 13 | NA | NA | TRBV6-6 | TGTGCCAGCAGTTCCCAGGGGGGAGAGACCCAGTACTTC | CASSSQGGETQYF
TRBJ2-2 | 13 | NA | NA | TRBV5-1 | TGCGCCAGCAGCGTTTCAGGGGCCGGGGAGCTGTTTTTT | CASSVSGAGELFF
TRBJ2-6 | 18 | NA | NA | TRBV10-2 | TGCGCCAGCAATACCCAAGACAGGTCAGACTCTGGGGCCAACGTCCTGACTTTC | CASNTQDRSDSGANVLTF
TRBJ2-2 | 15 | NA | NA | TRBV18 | TGTGCCAGCTTCCAGTTGGACAGTAACACCGGGGAGCTGTTTTTT | CASFQLDSNTGELFF
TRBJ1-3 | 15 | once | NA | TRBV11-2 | TGTGCCAGCAGCCTACCAGGGAGCTCTGGAAACACCATATATTTT | CASSLPGSSGNTIYF
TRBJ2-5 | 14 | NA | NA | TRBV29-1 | TGCAGCGTTGAAGATCAGGCCCCCGGAGAGACCCAGTACTTC | CSVEDQAPGETQYF
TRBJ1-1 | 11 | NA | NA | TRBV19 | TGTGCCAGTATCCAGGTGTATGAAGCTTTCTTT | CASIQVYEAFF
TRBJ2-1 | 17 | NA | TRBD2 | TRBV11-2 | TGTGCCAGCAGCTTGAAAGCGGGAGGGCTCCTATACAATGAGCAGTTCTTC | CASSLKAGGLLYNEQFF
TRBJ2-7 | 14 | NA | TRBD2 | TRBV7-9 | TGTGCCAGCAGCCGAGCGGGAGGGACCGACGAGCAGTACTTC | CASSRAGGTDEQYF
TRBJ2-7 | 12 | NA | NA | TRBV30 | TGTGCCTGTGGGGACGGTAGACTCGAGCAGTACTTC | CACGDGRLEQYF
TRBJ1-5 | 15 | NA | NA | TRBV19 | TGTGCCAGTAGTATAGAGGGGATTGGCAATCAGCCCCAGCATTTT | CASSIEGIGNQPQHF
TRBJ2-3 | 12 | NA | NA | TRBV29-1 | TGCAGCGTTGAAGATAACCTGGATACGCAGTATTTT | CSVEDNLDTQYF
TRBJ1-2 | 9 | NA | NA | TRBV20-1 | TGCAGTGTGGGTGTTGGCTACACCTTC | CSVGVGYTF
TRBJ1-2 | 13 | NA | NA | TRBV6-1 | TGTGCCGGGAGGGGAGGGCTTCGATATGGCTACACCTTC | CAGRGGLRYGYTF
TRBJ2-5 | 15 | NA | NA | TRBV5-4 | TGTGCCAGCAGCTTGAATCCAGGGGCGGGAGAGACCCAGTACTTC | CASSLNPGAGETQYF
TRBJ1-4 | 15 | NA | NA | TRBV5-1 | TGCGCCAGCAGCTTGGACGGGGGGGTTAATGAAAAACTGTTTTTT | CASSLDGGVNEKLFF
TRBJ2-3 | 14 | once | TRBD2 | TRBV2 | TGTGCCAGCAGGCCTAGCGGAGTAGGGGATACGCAGTATTTT | CASRPSGVGDTQYF
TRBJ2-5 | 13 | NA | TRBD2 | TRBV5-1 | TGCGCCAGCAGCGGGGGGGGCCAAGAGACCCAGTACTTC | CASSGGGQETQYF
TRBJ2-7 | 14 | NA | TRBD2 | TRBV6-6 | TGTGCCAGCAGTAAACTAGCGGGAGTCTACGAGCAGTACTTC | CASSKLAGVYEQYF
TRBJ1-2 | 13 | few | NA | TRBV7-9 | TGTGCCAGCAGCTTAGCAGTTAACTATGGCTACACCTTC | CASSLAVNYGYTF
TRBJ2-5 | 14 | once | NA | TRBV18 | TGTGCCAGCTCACCACTAGCGAGGCAAGAGACCCAGTACTTC | CASSPLARQETQYF
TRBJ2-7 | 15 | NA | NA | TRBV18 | TGTGCCAGCTCAACCAGTCCAGCGGGCGACTACGAGCAGTACTTC | CASSTSPAGDYEQYF
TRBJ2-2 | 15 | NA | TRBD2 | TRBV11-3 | TGTGCCAGCAGCCCCCTAGCGGGGGGGACCGGGGAGCTGTTTTTT | CASSPLAGGTGELFF
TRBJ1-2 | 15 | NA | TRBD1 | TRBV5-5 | TGTGCCAGCAGCTTGGGGGGACAGGCGATCTATGGCTACACCTTC | CASSLGGQAIYGYTF
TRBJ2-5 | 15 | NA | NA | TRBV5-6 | TGTGCCAGCAGCTCTTATCGCGGGACCCAAGAGACCCAGTACTTC | CASSSYRGTQETQYF
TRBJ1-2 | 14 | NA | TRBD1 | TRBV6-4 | TGTGCCAGCAGTGTCACCGGGACAGGCTATGGCTACACCTTC | CASSVTGTGYGYTF
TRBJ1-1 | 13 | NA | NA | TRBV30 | TGTGCCTGGAGTGTAGGTAGGGACACTGAAGCTTTCTTT | CAWSVGRDTEAFF
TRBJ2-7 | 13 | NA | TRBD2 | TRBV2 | TGTGCCAGCAACACTCTGCGGGGGAGTGAGCAGTACTTC | CASNTLRGSEQYF
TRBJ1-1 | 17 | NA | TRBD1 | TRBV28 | TGTGCCAGCAATGGGACAGGGGCTCATGGATTGAACACTGAAGCTTTCTTT | CASNGTGAHGLNTEAFF
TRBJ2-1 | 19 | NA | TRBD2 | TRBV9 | TGTGCCAGCAGCGATCGAGTAGCGGGAGGGCCGAAACGGGATAATGAGCAGTTCTTC | CASSDRVAGGPKRDNEQFF
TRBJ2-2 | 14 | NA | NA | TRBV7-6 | TGTGCCAGCAGCTTAGCACAGAACACCGGGGAGCTGTTTTTT | CASSLAQNTGELFF
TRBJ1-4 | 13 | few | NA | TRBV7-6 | TGTGCCAGCAGCATCGGGAATAGTGAAAAACTGTTTTTT | CASSIGNSEKLFF
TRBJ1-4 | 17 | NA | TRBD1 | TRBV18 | TGTGCCAGCTCACCGGTCCCGGGCGGACAGGTTAATGAAAAACTGTTTTTT | CASSPVPGGQVNEKLFF